This TCR beta chain stems from a study of blood T cell repertoires in COVID-19. The germline gives CDR1 KGHDR, CDR2 SFDVKD. The CDR3 loop spans 16 amino acids. V shed 0 bases and J shed 1 base, with 9 bases lying between them. Only in-frame clones appear in the TCRdb table, and some are missing; sequencing was by immunoSEQ multiplex PCR. The sample lists 150,000 to 250,000 clones; approximately 90% were seen once. Sequenced: PBMCs or T cells enriched from blood (not recorded which). This sequence originates from a woman in her twenties or thirties who had recovered from COVID-19. The chain recombines TRBV24-1 with TRBJ2-1, with D possibly TRBD2 on 5 matching bases. The CDR3 sequence is CATSDLDGNSYNEQFF. In DNA, the CDR3 is TGTGCCACCAGTGATTTGGACGGGAATTCCTACAATGAGCAGTTCTTC.